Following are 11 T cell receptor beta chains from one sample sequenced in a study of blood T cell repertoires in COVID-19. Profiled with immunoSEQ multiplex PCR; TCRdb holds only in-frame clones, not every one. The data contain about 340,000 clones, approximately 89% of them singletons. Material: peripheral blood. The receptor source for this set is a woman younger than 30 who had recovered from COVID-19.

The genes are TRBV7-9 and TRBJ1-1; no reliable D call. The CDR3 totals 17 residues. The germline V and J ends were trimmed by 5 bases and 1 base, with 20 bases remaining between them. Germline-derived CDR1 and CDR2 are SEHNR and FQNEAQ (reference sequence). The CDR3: CASSAIPQSLPNTEAFF. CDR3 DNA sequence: TGTGCCAGCAGCGCTATCCCCCAAAGCCTCCCGAACACTGAAGCTTTCTTT.

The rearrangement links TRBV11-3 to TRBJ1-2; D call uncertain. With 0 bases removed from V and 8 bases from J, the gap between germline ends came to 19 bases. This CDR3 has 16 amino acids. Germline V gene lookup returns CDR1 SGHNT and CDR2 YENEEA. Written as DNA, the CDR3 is TGTGCCAGCAGCTTAGATCTCCTAGGACTTAGGACGGGCTACACCTTC. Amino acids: CASSLDLLGLRTGYTF.

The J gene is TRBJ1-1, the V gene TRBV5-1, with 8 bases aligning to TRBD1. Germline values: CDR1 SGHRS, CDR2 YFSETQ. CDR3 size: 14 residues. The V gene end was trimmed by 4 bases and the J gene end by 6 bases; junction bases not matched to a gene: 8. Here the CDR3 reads CASSPGTGLSEAFF. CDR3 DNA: TGCGCCAGCAGCCCGGGGACAGGCCTCTCTGAAGCTTTCTTT.

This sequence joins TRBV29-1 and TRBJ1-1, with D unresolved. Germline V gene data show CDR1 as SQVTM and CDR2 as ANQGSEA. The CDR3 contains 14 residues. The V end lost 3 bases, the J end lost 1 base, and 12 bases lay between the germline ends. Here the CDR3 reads CSVEYRFGNTEAFF. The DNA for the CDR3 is TGCAGCGTTGAGTATCGTTTCGGGAACACTGAAGCTTTCTTT. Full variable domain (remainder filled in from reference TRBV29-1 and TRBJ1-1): SAVISQKPSRDICQRGTSLTIQCQVDSQVTMMFWYRQQPGQSLTLIATANQGSEATYESGFVIDKFPISRPNLTFSTLTVSNMSPEDSSIYLCSVEYRFGNTEAFFGQGTRLTVV.

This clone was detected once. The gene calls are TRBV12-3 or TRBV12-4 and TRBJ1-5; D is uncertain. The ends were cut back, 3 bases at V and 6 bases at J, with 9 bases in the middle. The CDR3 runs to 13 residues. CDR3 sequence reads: CASSLVGVQPQHF. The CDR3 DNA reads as TGTGCCAGCAGTTTGGTTGGAGTTCAGCCCCAGCATTTT.

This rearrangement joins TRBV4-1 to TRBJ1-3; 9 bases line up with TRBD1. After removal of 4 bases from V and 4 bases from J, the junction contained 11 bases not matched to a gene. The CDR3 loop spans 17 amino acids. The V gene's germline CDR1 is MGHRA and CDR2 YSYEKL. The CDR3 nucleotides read TGCGCCAGCAGCCTACAATATGACAGGGGGGGAGGAAACACCATATATTTT. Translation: CASSLQYDRGGGNTIYF.

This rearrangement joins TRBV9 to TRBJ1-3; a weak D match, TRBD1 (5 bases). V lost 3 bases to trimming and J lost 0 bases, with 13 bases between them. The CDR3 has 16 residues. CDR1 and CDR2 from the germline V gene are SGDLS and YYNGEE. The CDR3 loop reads CASSEAGGYSGNTIYF. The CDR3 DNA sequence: TGTGCCAGCAGCGAGGCGGGGGGATACTCTGGAAACACCATATATTTT.

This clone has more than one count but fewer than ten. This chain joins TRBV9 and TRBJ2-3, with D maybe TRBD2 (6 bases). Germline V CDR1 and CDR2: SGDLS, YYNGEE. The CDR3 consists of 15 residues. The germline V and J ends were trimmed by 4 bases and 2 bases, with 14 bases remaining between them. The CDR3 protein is CASSTEGPPTDTQYF. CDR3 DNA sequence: TGTGCCAGCAGCACGGAGGGTCCGCCCACAGATACGCAGTATTTT. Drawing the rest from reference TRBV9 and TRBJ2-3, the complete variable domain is DSGVTQTPKHLITATGQRVTLRCSPRSGDLSVYWYQQSLDQGLQFLIQYYNGEERAKGNILERFSAQQFPDLHSELNLSSLELGDSALYFCASSTEGPPTDTQYFGPGTRLTVL.

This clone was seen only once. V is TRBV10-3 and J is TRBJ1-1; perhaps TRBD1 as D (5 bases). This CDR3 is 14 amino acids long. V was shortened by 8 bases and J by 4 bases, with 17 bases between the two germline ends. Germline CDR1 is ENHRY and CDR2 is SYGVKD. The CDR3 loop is CAILKEVQGTEAFF. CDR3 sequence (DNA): TGTGCCATCTTAAAGGAAGTGCAGGGCACTGAAGCTTTCTTT.

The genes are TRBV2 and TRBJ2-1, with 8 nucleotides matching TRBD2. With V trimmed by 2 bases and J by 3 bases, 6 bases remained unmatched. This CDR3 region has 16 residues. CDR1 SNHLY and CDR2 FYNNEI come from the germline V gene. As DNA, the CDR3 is TGTGCCAGCAGTGAATCGGGCGGGAGGTACTACAATGAGCAGTTCTTC. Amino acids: CASSESGGRYYNEQFF.

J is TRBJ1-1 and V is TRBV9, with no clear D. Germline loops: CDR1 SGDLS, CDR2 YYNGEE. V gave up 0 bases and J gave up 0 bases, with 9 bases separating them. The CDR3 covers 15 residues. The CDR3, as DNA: TGTGCCAGCAGCGTAGACCGGGGTCTGAACACTGAAGCTTTCTTT. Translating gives CASSVDRGLNTEAFF.